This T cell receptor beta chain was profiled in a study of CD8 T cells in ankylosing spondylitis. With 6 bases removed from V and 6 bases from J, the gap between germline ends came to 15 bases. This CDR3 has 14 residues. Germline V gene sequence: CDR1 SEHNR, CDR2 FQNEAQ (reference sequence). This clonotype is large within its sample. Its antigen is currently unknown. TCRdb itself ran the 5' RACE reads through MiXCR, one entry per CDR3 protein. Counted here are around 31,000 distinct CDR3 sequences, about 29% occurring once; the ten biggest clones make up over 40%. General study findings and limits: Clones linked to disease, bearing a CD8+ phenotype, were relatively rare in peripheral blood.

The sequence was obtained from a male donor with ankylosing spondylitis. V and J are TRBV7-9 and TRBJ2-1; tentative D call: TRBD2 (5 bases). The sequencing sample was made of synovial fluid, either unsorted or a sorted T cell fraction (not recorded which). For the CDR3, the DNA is TGTGCCAGCAGACTAGGAGGACCCCTCAATGAGCAGTTCTTC. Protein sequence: CASRLGGPLNEQFF.